This T cell receptor beta chain appears in the sequencing data of a study of beta chain features in type 1 diabetes. Study summary: All samples combined gave about 100 million sorted cells for examination. Study-wide points: Shortening that was moderate but significant affected the TCRB CDR3s of Type 1 diabetes patients in all four CD4+ subsets. It was among patients, rather than healthy donors, that naive, central memory and Treg TCRB repertoires appeared more similar. cDNA-based sequencing might over-represent cells highly expressing TCR.

As concerns this clone: The target antigen is unknown.

Sequenced material consisted of expressed TCRB transcripts (all of the isolated RNA was reverse transcribed). Repertoires were generated with immunoSEQ multiplex PCR, while TCRdb's copy carries only in-frame clones and drops some. Here the sample spans about 240,000 clones, 11% to 15% being singletons. Trimming took 2 bases from V and 6 from J, leaving 14 bases between them. CDR3 size: 15 residues. Germline V gene sequence: CDR1 KGHSH, CDR2 LQKENI. The chain has TRBV18 and TRBJ1-5, with D maybe TRBD1 (6 bases). The TCR originated in a man younger than 45 with type 1 diabetes. Sequencing was carried out using naive CD4+ T cells from blood. CDR3 DNA sequence: TGTGCCAGCTCACCATCAGGGGAACTGGTTCAGCCCCAGCATTTT. This codes for CASSPSGELVQPQHF. Full variable domain (rest looked up from reference TRBV18 and TRBJ1-5): NAGVMQNPRHLVRRRGQEARLRCSPMKGHSHVYWYRQLPEEGLKFMVYLQKENIIDESGMPKERFSAEFPKEGPSILRIQQVVRGDSAAYFCASSPSGELVQPQHFGDGTRLSIL.